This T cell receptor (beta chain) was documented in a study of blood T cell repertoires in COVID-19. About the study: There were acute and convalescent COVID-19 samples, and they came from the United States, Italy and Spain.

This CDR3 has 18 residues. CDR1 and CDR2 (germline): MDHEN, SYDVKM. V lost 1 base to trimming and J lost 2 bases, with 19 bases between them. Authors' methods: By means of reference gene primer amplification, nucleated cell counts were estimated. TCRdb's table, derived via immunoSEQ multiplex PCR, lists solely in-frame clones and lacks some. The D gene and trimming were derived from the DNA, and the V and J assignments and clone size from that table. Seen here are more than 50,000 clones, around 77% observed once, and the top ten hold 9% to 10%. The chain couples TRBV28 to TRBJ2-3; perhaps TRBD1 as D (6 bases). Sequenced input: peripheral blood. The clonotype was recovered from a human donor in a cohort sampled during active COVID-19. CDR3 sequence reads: CASSLFSAGVATTDTQYF. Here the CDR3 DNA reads TGTGCCAGCAGTTTATTCTCGGCAGGGGTAGCGACCACAGATACGCAGTATTTT.